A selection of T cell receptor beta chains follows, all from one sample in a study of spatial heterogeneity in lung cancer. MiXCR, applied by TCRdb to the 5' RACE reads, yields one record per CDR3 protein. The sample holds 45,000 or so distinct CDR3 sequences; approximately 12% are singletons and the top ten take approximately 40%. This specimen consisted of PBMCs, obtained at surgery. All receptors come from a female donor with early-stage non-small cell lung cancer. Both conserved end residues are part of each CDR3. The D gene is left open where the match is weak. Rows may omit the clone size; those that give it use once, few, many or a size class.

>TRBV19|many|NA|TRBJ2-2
TGTGCCAGTAGTATGGGTTGGAGGCCCGGGGAGCTGTTTTTT
CASSMGWRPGELFF
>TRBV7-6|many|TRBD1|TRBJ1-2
TGTGCCAGCAGCTTATTGCACAGGGGGGACAACTATGGCTACACCTTC
CASSLLHRGDNYGYTF
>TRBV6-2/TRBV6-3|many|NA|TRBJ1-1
TGTGCCAGCAGTTACCTGAGGCAGTATGAAGCTTTCTTT
CASSYLRQYEAFF
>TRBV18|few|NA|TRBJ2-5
TGTGCCAGCTCACCACCGATGGCGTCCTGGGAGACCCAGTACTTC
CASSPPMASWETQYF
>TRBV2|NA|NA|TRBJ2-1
TGTGCCAGCACCTCAGGGAGTAATGAGCAGTTCTTC
CASTSGSNEQFF
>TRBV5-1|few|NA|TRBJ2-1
TGCGCCAGCAGCTTCACAGGATCATTGCGGGATGAGCAGTTCTTC
CASSFTGSLRDEQFF
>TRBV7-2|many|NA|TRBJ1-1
TGTGCCAGCAGCCCGGACATAGGGGACACTGAAGCTTTCTTT
CASSPDIGDTEAFF
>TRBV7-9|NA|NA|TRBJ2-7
TGTGCCAGCAGCCTTTGGCCCGCATCGTACGAGCAGTACTTC
CASSLWPASYEQYF
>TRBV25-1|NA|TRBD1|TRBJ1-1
TGTGCCAGCAGTGAACTCCGACAGGGCGCTGAAGCTTTCTTT
CASSELRQGAEAFF
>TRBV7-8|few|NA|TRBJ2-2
TGTGCCAGCAGCCCCCTACTAGTAGGGGTCACCGGGGAGCTGTTTTTT
CASSPLLVGVTGELFF